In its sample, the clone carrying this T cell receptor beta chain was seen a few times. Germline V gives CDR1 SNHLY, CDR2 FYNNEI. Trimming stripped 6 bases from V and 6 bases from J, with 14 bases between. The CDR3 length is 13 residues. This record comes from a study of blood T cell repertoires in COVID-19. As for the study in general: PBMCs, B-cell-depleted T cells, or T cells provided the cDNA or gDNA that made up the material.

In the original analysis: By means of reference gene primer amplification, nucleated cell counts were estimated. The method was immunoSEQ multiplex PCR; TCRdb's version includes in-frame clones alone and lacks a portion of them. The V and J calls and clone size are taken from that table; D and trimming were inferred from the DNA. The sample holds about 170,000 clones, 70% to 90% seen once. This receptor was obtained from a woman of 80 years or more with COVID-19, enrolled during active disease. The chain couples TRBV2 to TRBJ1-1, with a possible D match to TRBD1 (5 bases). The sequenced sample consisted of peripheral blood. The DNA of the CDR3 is TGTGCCAGCAGAGAGCAGGGTGTCTCTGAAGCTTTCTTT. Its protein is CASREQGVSEAFF.